These 32 T cell receptor beta chains were all obtained from the same sample, sequenced in a study of technical replicates of blood from several donors. TCRdb keeps only in-frame clones here, not all; method: immunoSEQ multiplex PCR. The sample records 75,000 to 85,000 clones, 70% to 90% being singletons. Sequences were obtained from PBMCs. The receptors shown here come from a human donor in good health. Some clones in this sample may be carry-over from other donors' samples.

The chain uses TRBV7-2 and TRBJ1-2; 8 bases fit TRBD1. This CDR3 is 13 amino acids long. The V and J ends lost 5 bases and 8 bases, in that order; junction bases with no gene match: 7. Germline lookup yields CDR1 SGHTA and CDR2 FQGNSA. The CDR3 nucleotides are TGTGCCAGCAGCCCAGACAGGGGAGGCGGCTACACCTTC. Translating gives CASSPDRGGGYTF.

The chain joins TRBV7-2 to TRBJ1-6; D may be TRBD1 (5 bases). Per the germline V gene, CDR1 is SGHTA and CDR2 is FQGNSA. The germline V and J ends were trimmed by 4 bases and 10 bases, with 11 bases remaining between them. The CDR3 sequence is 13 residues long. The CDR3, as DNA: TGTGCCAGCAGCTCACAGGACGGGTCACCCCTCCACTTT. This sequence encodes CASSSQDGSPLHF.

This chain joins TRBV27 and TRBJ2-7; weak D call: TRBD2 (6 bases). Looked up from germline, CDR1 is MNHEY and CDR2 is SMNVEV (reference sequence). V dropped 7 bases and J dropped 7 bases, with 17 bases sitting between them. The CDR3 runs to 13 residues. The CDR3 spells CASTGTPSREQYF. CDR3 sequence (DNA): TGTGCCAGCACGGGGACTCCTTCTCGTGAGCAGTACTTC.

This chain uses TRBV12-5 with TRBJ1-1; a possible D gene is TRBD1 (5 bases). There are 12 residues in the CDR3. Between the trimmed V and J ends, which lost 4 bases and 7 bases, there was a span of 10 bases. Germline V gene lookup returns CDR1 LGHNT and CDR2 FRNRAP. The CDR3 region has the DNA TGTGCTAGTGGTTCTGGGGGGAATGAAGCTTTCTTT. This gives the protein CASGSGGNEAFF.

The V gene is TRBV11-1, the J gene TRBJ1-2; D is ambiguous. The germline V gene encodes CDR1 SGHAT and CDR2 FQDESV (reference sequence). The CDR3 covers 15 residues. The V gene lost 2 bases and the J gene lost 0 bases, with 10 bases spanning the gap. The CDR3: CASSLFASTNYGYTF. The CDR3 region has the DNA TGTGCCAGCAGCTTATTCGCCAGTACTAACTATGGCTACACCTTC.

This clone was recorded once. The rearrangement links TRBV4-2 to TRBJ2-1, with 11 bases identical to TRBD2. Germline V gives CDR1 LGHNA, CDR2 YNFKEQ. The CDR3 is made up of 16 amino acids. Germline trimming cut 4 bases from V and 5 bases from J; bases unmatched to any gene: 7. CDR3 protein: CASSPTQTSGNNEQFF. For the CDR3, the DNA is TGTGCCAGCAGCCCGACCCAGACTAGCGGGAACAATGAGCAGTTCTTC.

The chain recombines TRBV15 with TRBJ2-7; D remains ambiguous. The V and J ends lost 8 bases and 5 bases respectively, with 13 bases between them. The CDR3 loop spans 12 amino acids. Per the germline V gene, CDR1 is LNHNV and CDR2 is YYDKDF (reference sequence). This CDR3 reads CATSQWADEQYF. The DNA for the CDR3 is TGTGCCACCTCCCAGTGGGCCGACGAGCAGTACTTC.

The rearrangement uses TRBV27 and TRBJ1-1, with a tentative D call TRBD1 (5 bases). V was pared by 7 bases and J by 4 bases, with 19 bases between. This CDR3 has 15 amino acids. Germline CDR1 and CDR2: MNHEY and SMNVEV (reference sequence). The CDR3 DNA follows: TGTGCCAGCAACCCTTCGGGGGGTCGGGGCACTGAAGCTTTCTTT. It translates to CASNPSGGRGTEAFF.

This chain connects TRBV6-6 to TRBJ1-1, with D uncertain. The germline V gene has CDR1 MNHNY and CDR2 SVGAGI (reference sequence). This CDR3 comprises 11 residues. The V and J ends lost 7 bases and 7 bases respectively, with 10 bases between them. As DNA, the CDR3 is TGTGCCAGCATTACCAGTCTTGAAGCTTTCTTT. This encodes CASITSLEAFF.

The J gene is TRBJ2-7, the V gene TRBV6-5, with D perhaps matching TRBD2 (5 bases). V lost 10 bases and J lost 3, with 10 bases in between. CDR1 MNHEY and CDR2 SVGAGI come from the germline V gene. The CDR3 extends over 11 amino acids. CDR3: CATQTSYEQYF. The CDR3 DNA reads as TGTGCCACCCAAACTAGCTACGAGCAGTACTTC.

This clone was observed a few times. The V call is TRBV2, the J call TRBJ2-1; TRBD1 matches 8 bases. Trimming cost V 8 bases and J 9 bases; bases outside gene matches: 12. CDR1 and CDR2 from the germline V gene are SNHLY and FYNNEI. The CDR3 consists of 14 residues. In DNA, the CDR3 is TGTGCCAGCCAGGGGAGACAGGGGAATGGTGAGCAGTTCTTC. It codes for CASQGRQGNGEQFF.

This clone showed up just a few times. The V gene is TRBV6-5, the J gene TRBJ2-5, with 12 positions matching TRBD2. V lost 6 bases and J lost 5; bases outside the gene matches: 7. The CDR3 length is 15 residues. Germline values: CDR1 MNHEY, CDR2 SVGAGI. The CDR3 nucleotides read TGTGCCAGCAGGCCCCTGACTAGCGGGGGTGAGACCCAGTACTTC. It encodes CASRPLTSGGETQYF.

The gene calls are TRBV6-5 and TRBJ1-2; TRBD1 is a possible D gene (5 bases). Trimming stripped 6 bases from V and 5 bases from J, with 16 bases between. CDR3 length: 14 residues. Germline V CDR1 and CDR2: MNHEY, SVGAGI. In DNA, the CDR3 is TGTGCCAGCAGAACTGCGGGACTTCGGTATGGCTACACCTTC. This encodes CASRTAGLRYGYTF.

The rearrangement joins TRBV27 to TRBJ2-7; D may be TRBD2 (6 bases). This CDR3 comprises 14 residues. Trimming left V 5 bases short and J 0 bases short, with 11 bases between. The V gene's germline CDR1 is MNHEY and CDR2 SMNVEV (reference sequence). CDR3 in DNA: TGTGCCAGCAGTCGGGAGTTCTCCTCCTACGAGCAGTACTTC. This translates into CASSREFSSYEQYF.

CDR3 sequence: CASSADRGLTNEKLFF. The DNA for the CDR3 is TGTGCCAGCAGCGCGGACAGGGGGCTTACTAATGAAAAACTGTTTTTT. The chain joins TRBV7-2 to TRBJ1-4; the match to TRBD1 covers 11 bases. After removal of 5 bases from V and 2 bases from J, the junction contained 4 bases not matched to a gene. There are 16 residues in the CDR3. CDR1 is SGHTA, CDR2 FQGNSA, per germline.

The chain has TRBV7-2 and TRBJ2-3; D gene uncertain. Per germline, CDR1 SGHTA and CDR2 FQGNSA. The V end lost 5 bases, the J end lost 2 bases, and 11 bases lay between the germline ends. The CDR3 spans 14 residues. For the CDR3, the DNA is TGTGCCAGCAGCCACAGACACTCCACAGATACGCAGTATTTT. This sequence encodes CASSHRHSTDTQYF. Variable domain in full (rest from reference TRBV7-2 and TRBJ2-3): GAGVSQSPSNKVTEKGKDVELRCDPISGHTALYWYRQSLGQGLEFLIYFQGNSAPDKSGLPSDRFSAERTGGSVSTLTIQRTQQEDSAVYLCASSHRHSTDTQYFGPGTRLTVL.

This chain links TRBV4-3 with TRBJ2-7; a possible D gene is TRBD2 (5 bases). Germline loops: CDR1 LGHNA, CDR2 YSLEER. The CDR3 has 13 residues. The ends were cut back, 0 bases at V and 4 bases at J, with 7 bases in the middle. Here the CDR3 reads CASSQDGRYEQYF. CDR3 DNA: TGCGCCAGCAGCCAAGATGGGAGATACGAGCAGTACTTC.

This clone was detected once. The chain joins TRBV5-1 to TRBJ1-6; D uncertain. The CDR3 covers 15 residues. Germline assignment: CDR1 SGHRS and CDR2 YFSETQ. Trimming shortened V by 0 bases and J by 1 base, and 5 bases separated the two germline ends. CDR3 region: CASSLGGSYNSPLHF. In nucleotides, the CDR3 is TGCGCCAGCAGCTTGGGAGGGTCCTATAATTCACCCCTCCACTTT.

This clone occurred once. The chain uses TRBV7-6 and TRBJ1-2; 10 nucleotides line up with TRBD1. The V and J ends lost 1 base and 8 bases, in that order; junction bases with no gene match: 4. The CDR3 covers 14 residues. Germline values: CDR1 SGHVS, CDR2 FNYEAQ. The CDR3 DNA sequence: TGTGCCAGCAGCTTAGATCCGACAGGGGGCGGCTACACCTTC. This codes for CASSLDPTGGGYTF.

This chain joins TRBV14 and TRBJ2-5, with TRBD2 identical over 11 bases. J gave up 6 bases and V 4 bases, and 16 bases lay outside the gene matches. Germline CDR1 SGHDN, CDR2 FVKESK. The CDR3 has 18 residues. CDR3 amino acids: CASSPANLLAGGRKTQYF. The DNA for the CDR3 is TGTGCCAGCAGCCCTGCTAATTTGCTAGCGGGGGGTCGGAAGACCCAGTACTTC. The full variable domain, its missing parts supplied by reference TRBV14 and TRBJ2-5, is EAGVTQFPSHSVIEKGQTVTLRCDPISGHDNLYWYRRVMGKEIKFLLHFVKESKQDESGMPNNRFLAERTGGTYSTLKVQPAELEDSGVYFCASSPANLLAGGRKTQYFGPGTRLLVL.

The J gene is TRBJ1-2, the V gene TRBV9; D unclear. Looked up from germline, CDR1 is SGDLS and CDR2 is YYNGEE. There are 15 residues in the CDR3. The V end lost 4 bases, the J end lost 6 bases, and 19 bases lay between the germline ends. CDR3 sequence (DNA): TGTGCCAGCAGCCTCAGTGGAGTGTCCCGGGATGGCTACACCTTC. This gives the protein CASSLSGVSRDGYTF. Full variable domain (outside the CDR3, taken from reference TRBV9 and TRBJ1-2): DSGVTQTPKHLITATGQRVTLRCSPRSGDLSVYWYQQSLDQGLQFLIQYYNGEERAKGNILERFSAQQFPDLHSELNLSSLELGDSALYFCASSLSGVSRDGYTFGSGTRLTVV.

The V call is TRBV6-6, the J call TRBJ1-3; no clear D. Germline CDR1 is MNHNY and CDR2 is SVGAGI (reference sequence). The CDR3 runs 16 residues. The germline V and J ends were trimmed by 2 bases and 0 bases, with 11 bases remaining between them. For the CDR3, the DNA is TGTGCCAGCAGTTACGAGGCTCAAGACTCTGGAAACACCATATATTTT. Translating it yields CASSYEAQDSGNTIYF.

The V call is TRBV6-1, the J call TRBJ1-2, with 9 positions matching TRBD1. Per germline, CDR1 MNHNS and CDR2 SASEGT. This CDR3 has 13 amino acids. The V gene end was trimmed by 3 bases and the J gene end by 6 bases; junction bases not matched to a gene: 2. Here the CDR3 reads CASSERTGDGYTF. CDR3 DNA sequence: TGTGCCAGCAGTGAGCGGACAGGGGATGGCTACACCTTC.

The CDR3 is CASSLSSGWGELFF. The CDR3 DNA reads TGTGCCAGCAGCTTATCTAGCGGGTGGGGGGAGCTGTTTTTT. The chain carries TRBV7-2 and TRBJ2-2; the match to TRBD2 covers 8 bases. The CDR3 totals 14 residues. CDR1 and CDR2 from the germline V gene are SGHTA and FQGNSA. V lost 2 bases to trimming and J lost 8 bases; unmatched junction nucleotides: 4.

This clone has a single count. This chain links TRBV29-1 with TRBJ2-5; 7 bases are shared with TRBD1. This CDR3 contains 14 residues. Losses at the gene ends were 4 bases for V and 0 bases for J; bases not matched to a gene: 5. Germline CDR1 is SQVTM and CDR2 is ANQGSEA. CDR3 nucleotide sequence: TGCAGCGTTGCACAGGGGACCGACCAAGAGACCCAGTACTTC. It is translated as CSVAQGTDQETQYF.

For this clone: Other DNA variants within this sample encode the same CDR3. V is TRBV10-3 and J is TRBJ2-3; 7 bases match TRBD2. CDR1 is ENHRY, CDR2 SYGVKD, per germline. J was trimmed by 5 bases and V by 2 bases; bases with no gene match: 13. CDR3 length: 17 amino acids. The CDR3 DNA reads as TGTGCCATCAGTGAGAAGAGACTGGCGGGAGTAGTAGATACGCAGTATTTT. Translation: CAISEKRLAGVVDTQYF.

V usage is TRBV18 and J usage is TRBJ1-3; 7 bases fit TRBD1. CDR1 and CDR2 (germline): KGHSH, LQKENI. The V and J ends lost 6 bases and 0 bases, in that order; junction bases with no gene match: 5. The CDR3 covers 15 residues. The CDR3 sequence is CASSFGQVSGNTIYF. The CDR3 DNA sequence: TGTGCCAGCTCTTTTGGACAGGTCTCTGGAAACACCATATATTTT.

The V gene is TRBV20-1, the J gene TRBJ2-7, with TRBD2 as a possible D gene (5 bases). Germline V lookup: CDR1 DFQATT, CDR2 SNEGSKA (reference sequence). The CDR3 is made up of 11 amino acids. Trimming took 3 bases from V and 5 from J, leaving 8 bases between them. Here the CDR3 DNA reads TGCAGTGCTAGGGCCGGGGACGAGCAGTACTTC. It translates to CSARAGDEQYF.

The rearrangement uses TRBV21-1 and TRBJ2-2; the DNA was not used to check the table's D call, TRBD1. TRBV21-1 is a pseudogene. The CDR3 has 14 amino acids. Here the CDR3 reads CASRCRGAIGELFF. In nucleotides, the CDR3 is TGTGCCAGCAGGTGCAGGGGCGCTATCGGGGAGCTGTTTTTT.

The rearrangement joins TRBV12-5 to TRBJ1-3; D perhaps matches TRBD1 (5 bases). Trimming shortened V by 6 bases and J by 1 base, and 16 bases separated the two germline ends. In germline, CDR1 is LGHNT, CDR2 FRNRAP. The CDR3 totals 16 residues. Here the CDR3 DNA reads TGTGCTAGTGGCTACACAGGTATTGGTTCTGGAAACACCATATATTTT. Protein: CASGYTGIGSGNTIYF.

Of note for this clone: Other DNA sequences in the same sample also yield this CDR3. The chain has TRBV25-1 and TRBJ1-1; tentatively, D is TRBD1 (6 bases). Germline lookup yields CDR1 MGHDK and CDR2 SYGVNS. Trimming pared 6 bases from V and 4 bases from J, leaving 15 bases between. The CDR3 loop spans 14 amino acids. CDR3 in amino acids: CASSAGGGGTEAFF. DNA for the CDR3: TGTGCCAGCAGCGCGGGAGGAGGGGGCACTGAAGCTTTCTTT. The full variable domain, completed using reference TRBV25-1 and TRBJ1-1, is EADIYQTPRYLVIGTGKKITLECSQTMGHDKMYWYQQDPGMELHLIHYSYGVNSTEKGDLSSESTVSRIRTEHFPLTLESARPSHTSQYLCASSAGGGGTEAFFGQGTRLTVV.

The V gene is TRBV29-1, the J gene TRBJ2-1, with 13 positions matching TRBD2. CDR1 is SQVTM and CDR2 is ANQGSEA in the germline V gene. The V and J ends lost 4 bases and 0 bases, in that order; junction bases with no gene match: 6. The length of the CDR3 is 17 residues. CDR3 loop: CSVAGTSGESSYNEQFF. DNA for the CDR3: TGCAGCGTTGCCGGGACTAGCGGGGAGAGCTCCTACAATGAGCAGTTCTTC.